Listed below are T cell receptor beta chains from one sample, sequenced in a study of T cells in Graves' hyperthyroidism and ophthalmopathy. MiXCR, applied by TCRdb to the multiplex PCR reads, yields one record per CDR3 protein. Of more than 300,000 distinct CDR3 sequences in the sample, approximately 14% were seen once. Sample: blood. The receptors derive from a woman aged 25 to 39 with Graves' hyperthyroidism. CDR3s include the opening cysteine and the closing phenylalanine or tryptophan. The order of the fields is J gene, CDR3 length, V gene, clone size, D gene, CDR3 protein, CDR3 DNA. D genes are given only for firm matches. Not all rows give a size; the values are once, few, many and, for expanded clones, a class.

TRBJ2-4 12 TRBV6-1 . . CASMSVDGIQYF TGTGCCAGCATGTCTGTAGACGGCATTCAGTACTTC
TRBJ2-7 14 TRBV6-2/TRBV6-3 . TRBD1 CASSLRDRDNEQYF TGTGCCAGCAGCCTCCGGGACAGGGACAACGAGCAGTACTTC
TRBJ2-6 14 TRBV5-1 many . CASNRGAGANVLTF TGCGCCAGCAACCGCGGGGCTGGGGCCAACGTCCTGACTTTC
TRBJ1-1 16 TRBV6-1 many TRBD1 CASSEAGQGPYTEAFF TGTGCCAGCAGTGAAGCAGGACAGGGGCCTTACACTGAAGCTTTCTTT
TRBJ1-1 16 TRBV4-2 . . CASSQEGNRPNTEAFF TGTGCCAGCAGCCAAGAGGGGAACAGACCGAACACTGAAGCTTTCTTT
TRBJ2-7 11 TRBV30 many . CAWSVSYEQYF TGTGCCTGGAGTGTCTCCTACGAGCAGTACTTC
TRBJ1-2 12 TRBV2 . . CASNEGGYGYTF TGTGCCAGCAATGAGGGGGGGTATGGCTACACCTTC
TRBJ2-7 14 TRBV7-8 many TRBD1 CASSTGQVRIEQYF TGTGCCAGCAGCACCGGACAGGTTAGGATAGAGCAGTACTTC
TRBJ2-1 15 TRBV11-3 many . CASSLGDPAYNEQFF TGTGCCAGCAGCTTGGGGGACCCCGCCTACAATGAGCAGTTCTTC
TRBJ2-7 15 TRBV28 many . CASSFQLKETYEQYF TGTGCCAGCAGTTTCCAGTTAAAGGAGACGTACGAGCAGTACTTC
TRBJ2-3 15 TRBV28 many . CASSFGFVNTDTQYF TGTGCCAGCAGTTTTGGGTTTGTAAACACAGATACGCAGTATTTT
TRBJ1-4 14 TRBV15 . . CATSREGKSEKLFF TGTGCCACCAGCAGGGAGGGGAAAAGTGAAAAACTGTTTTTT
TRBJ2-2 13 TRBV7-2 many . CASSLDWTGELFF TGTGCCAGCAGCTTAGACTGGACCGGGGAGCTGTTTTTT
TRBJ2-7 11 TRBV24-1 many . CATSDLYEQYF TGTGCCACCAGTGATTTGTACGAGCAGTACTTC
TRBJ2-1 19 TRBV12-3/TRBV12-4 many TRBD2 CASSSKREAFPTTYNEQFF TGTGCCAGCAGTTCCAAGCGGGAGGCTTTCCCCACGACGTACAATGAGCAGTTCTTC